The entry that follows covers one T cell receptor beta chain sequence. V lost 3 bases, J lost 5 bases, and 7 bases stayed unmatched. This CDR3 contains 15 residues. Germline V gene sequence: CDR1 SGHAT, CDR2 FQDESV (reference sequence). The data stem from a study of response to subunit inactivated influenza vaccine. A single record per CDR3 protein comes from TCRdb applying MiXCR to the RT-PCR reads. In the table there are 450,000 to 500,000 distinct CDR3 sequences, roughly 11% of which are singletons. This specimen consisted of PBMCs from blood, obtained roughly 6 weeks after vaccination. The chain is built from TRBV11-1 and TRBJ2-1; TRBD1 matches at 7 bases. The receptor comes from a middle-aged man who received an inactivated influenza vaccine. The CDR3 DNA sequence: TGTGCCAGCAGCTTTCGGGCAGGGGGAGACAATGAGCAGTTCTTC. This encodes CASSFRAGGDNEQFF.